Shown below are 6 T cell receptor beta chains from a single sample sequenced in a study of T cell repertoires in cytomegalovirus infection. Antigens of these TCRs are unknown. One entry per CDR3 protein, called by TCRdb with MiXCR from the reads. The profile covers fewer than 1,000,000 distinct CDR3 sequences, with about 33% appearing a single time and about an eighth taken by the ten largest. Specimen: cultured CD8+ T cells from PBMCs, collected from culture after CMV antigen stimulation. The receptors were sampled from a human donor in good health (CMV status not recorded). Some clones in this sample may be carry-over from other donors' samples.

This clonotype occurred many times. This chain uses TRBV7-2 with TRBJ2-3; 10 bases fit TRBD2. This CDR3 is 17 amino acids long. V lost 1 base, J lost 2 bases, and 6 bases stayed unmatched. Germline V lookup: CDR1 SGHTA, CDR2 FQGNSA. Here the CDR3 reads CASSLESGGVITDTQYF. In DNA form, the CDR3 reads TGTGCCAGCAGCTTAGAGAGCGGGGGGGTTATCACAGATACGCAGTATTTT.

The V call is TRBV7-9, the J call TRBJ2-7, with D perhaps being TRBD1 or TRBD2 (5 bases each). Looked up from germline, CDR1 is SEHNR and CDR2 is FQNEAQ (reference sequence). CDR3 size: 14 residues. With 3 bases removed from V and 5 bases from J, the gap between germline ends came to 14 bases. The CDR3, as DNA: TGTGCCAGCAGCTTGAGCCGAGGGGTCAACGAGCAGTACTTC. Amino acid sequence: CASSLSRGVNEQYF.

The chain links TRBV4-3 to TRBJ1-2, with D unresolved. The length of the CDR3 is 18 residues. The V gene lost 0 bases and the J gene lost 0 bases, with 17 bases spanning the gap. Germline V gene data show CDR1 as LGHNA and CDR2 as YSLEER. The CDR3 DNA sequence: TGCGCCAGCAGCCAAGACACCCGCGCGACGCCTCCTAACTATGGCTACACCTTC. It yields the protein CASSQDTRATPPNYGYTF.

The chain is built from TRBV7-9 and TRBJ2-2, with D perhaps assigned TRBD1 or TRBD2 (5 bases each). From germline, CDR1 is SEHNR and CDR2 FQNEAQ (reference sequence). This CDR3 has 15 amino acids. V lost 4 bases to trimming and J lost 7 bases, with 16 bases between them. The CDR3 coding sequence is TGTGCCAGCAGCTCATCCGGGACCAACTTCGGGGAGCTGTTTTTT. It specifies CASSSSGTNFGELFF.

The chain uses TRBV2 and TRBJ1-1; D may be TRBD1 (6 bases). This CDR3 contains 13 residues. The V gene's germline CDR1 is SNHLY and CDR2 FYNNEI. The V end lost 8 bases, the J end lost 4 bases, and 14 bases lay between the germline ends. The CDR3 sequence is CASSQGRRTEAFF. CDR3 DNA sequence: TGTGCCAGCTCACAGGGTCGGCGCACTGAAGCTTTCTTT.

The CDR3 reads CASRKDYGYTF. CDR3 DNA: TGTGCCAGCAGGAAGGACTATGGCTACACCTTC. The chain combines TRBV28 with TRBJ1-2; no firm D call. In germline, CDR1 is MDHEN, CDR2 SYDVKM. The CDR3 spans 11 residues. Trimming took off 6 bases at V and 3 bases at J, with 5 bases between the two ends.